This T cell receptor beta chain was found in a study of cytomegalovirus exposure and HLA in healthy donors. Whole-study context: The Caucasian-associated ancestry cluster contained about 80% of the approximately 410 genotyped donors.

Trimming cost V 4 bases and J 0 bases, with 11 bases left between them. Germline V gene data show CDR1 as SGHDT and CDR2 as YYEEEE. This CDR3 region has 15 residues. Broader study findings: The authors listed around 150 TCR beta chains as cytomegalovirus-associated.

Healthy bone marrow donors supplied every sample. Nominal health characterized the donors when sampled, though unrecorded immune exposures were likely. On this clone: The antigen remains undetermined.

The PCR was carried out with 60 Vbeta primers and 13 Jbeta primers. Sequenced by immunoSEQ multiplex PCR; TCRdb stores in-frame clones only, minus some. The profile shows roughly 200,000 clones, about 13% of them singletons. This receptor was taken from a man over 45 in good health and CMV-seropositive. Sequencing used PBMCs. This chain connects TRBV5-6 to TRBJ2-1; D perhaps matches TRBD2 (6 bases). As DNA, the CDR3 is TGTGCCAGCAGCGTCCCCGGGAGCTCCTACAATGAGCAGTTCTTC. Translating gives CASSVPGSSYNEQFF.